This is a list of T cell receptor beta chains from one sample in a study of shared clonotypes between healthy human individuals. Sequenced by immunoSEQ multiplex PCR; TCRdb stores in-frame clones only, minus some. This table holds more than 500,000 clones, about 95% found once. Specimen: naive CD8+ T cells sorted from blood. The receptors were gathered from a woman in her 30s in good health. CDR3s include the opening cysteine and the closing phenylalanine or tryptophan. D genes are given only for firm matches. Clone size is given for some rows only: seen once, a few or many times, or a class if the clone is expanded.

j_call	v_call	clone_size	d_call	cdr3_aa	cdr3_nt
TRBJ2-5	TRBV10-2	.	.	CASMMDRGQTQYF	TGCGCCAGCATGATGGACCGGGGTCAGACCCAGTACTTC
TRBJ2-7	TRBV11-2	.	.	CASSLDGGRNEQYF	TGTGCCAGCAGCTTAGACGGGGGTAGGAACGAGCAGTACTTC
TRBJ2-7	TRBV10-2	.	.	CASNGPAYEQYF	TGCGCCAGCAACGGGCCGGCATACGAGCAGTACTTC
TRBJ2-7	TRBV5-1	.	.	CASSPTRNSNEQYF	TGCGCCAGCAGCCCTACGAGGAATTCTAACGAGCAGTACTTC
TRBJ1-1	TRBV27	.	.	CASFDPNTEAFF	TGTGCCAGTTTCGATCCGAACACTGAAGCTTTCTTT
TRBJ2-5	TRBV11-2	.	.	CASSLVGGGPPQETQYF	TGTGCCAGCAGCTTAGTAGGGGGAGGGCCTCCCCAAGAGACCCAGTACTTC
TRBJ2-7	TRBV4-1	.	.	CASSQDQGEGSYEQYF	TGCGCCAGCAGCCAAGACCAGGGGGAGGGCTCCTACGAGCAGTACTTC
TRBJ1-4	TRBV19	.	.	CASSPRDIYEKLFF	TGTGCCAGTAGTCCCCGGGACATATATGAAAAACTGTTTTTT
TRBJ2-2	TRBV27	.	.	CASSQRGPGELFF	TGTGCCAGCAGTCAAAGGGGTCCCGGGGAGCTGTTTTTT
TRBJ1-4	TRBV9	.	.	CASSAEDRDLSEKLFF	TGTGCCAGCAGCGCGGAAGACCGGGACCTTAGTGAAAAACTGTTTTTT
TRBJ2-7	TRBV7-2	.	.	CASSLGSLGISYEQYF	TGTGCCAGCAGCTTGGGGTCGTTGGGGATATCCTACGAGCAGTACTTC
TRBJ2-5	TRBV10-2	.	.	CASSVTSETQYF	TGCGCCAGCAGTGTCACTTCGGAGACCCAGTACTTC
TRBJ1-1	TRBV4-1	once	TRBD1	CASSQGGQGGTEAFF	TGCGCCAGCAGCCAAGGAGGACAGGGAGGCACTGAAGCTTTCTTT
TRBJ2-7	TRBV6-1	.	TRBD2	CASSDRTSGIGIYEQYF	TGTGCCAGCAGTGACAGGACTAGCGGGATAGGGATCTACGAGCAGTACTTC
TRBJ1-2	TRBV6-5	.	.	CASSMGDGYTF	TGTGCCAGCAGTATGGGGGATGGCTACACCTTC
TRBJ2-7	TRBV27	.	TRBD2	CASSPSGGPYEQYF	TGTGCCAGCAGTCCTAGCGGTGGCCCCTACGAGCAGTACTTC
TRBJ2-7	TRBV13	.	TRBD2	CATTSGTEQYF	TGTGCCACCACAAGCGGGACCGAGCAGTACTTC
TRBJ1-4	TRBV25-1	.	.	CASSELNEKLFF	TGTGCCAGCAGTGAACTTAATGAAAAACTGTTTTTT
TRBJ1-2	TRBV19	.	.	CASSIGSSNYGYTF	TGTGCCAGTAGTATTGGGTCTTCTAACTATGGCTACACCTTC
TRBJ1-1	TRBV28	.	.	CASSFPRLGITEAFF	TGTGCCAGCAGTTTCCCTCGGCTGGGGATTACTGAAGCTTTCTTT
TRBJ2-1	TRBV5-4	.	TRBD1	CASSFEDRVDNEQFF	TGTGCCAGCAGCTTTGAAGACAGGGTAGACAATGAGCAGTTCTTC
TRBJ2-7	TRBV25-1	.	.	CASSVEGPAYEQYF	TGTGCCAGCAGTGTAGAGGGGCCCGCCTACGAGCAGTACTTC
TRBJ1-1	TRBV7-3	.	.	CASSLVGTAWVNTEAFF	TGTGCCAGCAGCTTGGTCGGGACGGCCTGGGTGAACACTGAAGCTTTCTTT
TRBJ2-7	TRBV27	.	TRBD2	CASSFSGRVGYEQYF	TGTGCCAGCAGTTTTAGCGGGAGAGTAGGCTACGAGCAGTACTTC
TRBJ2-7	TRBV6-1	.	TRBD2	CASSLAGGYEQYF	TGTGCCAGCAGCTTAGCGGGAGGTTACGAGCAGTACTTC
TRBJ2-7	TRBV6-1	once	.	CASSEITGTSYEQYF	TGTGCCAGCAGCGAAATTACCGGGACTTCCTACGAGCAGTACTTC
TRBJ2-7	TRBV13	.	.	CASSSGTEHYEQYF	TGTGCCAGCAGCTCAGGGACGGAACACTACGAGCAGTACTTC
TRBJ2-1	TRBV29-1	.	.	CSVAGTKYNEQFF	TGCAGCGTTGCCGGGACGAAATACAATGAGCAGTTCTTC
TRBJ1-1	TRBV30	.	.	CAWSRNTEAFF	TGTGCCTGGTCCAGGAACACTGAAGCTTTCTTT
TRBJ2-7	TRBV4-1	.	TRBD2	CASSLRTSGGAYEQYF	TGCGCCAGCAGCCTTAGGACTAGCGGAGGGGCCTACGAGCAGTACTTC
TRBJ2-7	TRBV27	.	.	CASSSSSYEQYF	TGTGCCAGCAGTTCCTCCTCCTACGAGCAGTACTTC
TRBJ2-5	TRBV27	.	.	CASSGRPGWETQYF	TGTGCCAGCAGCGGACGCCCCGGATGGGAGACCCAGTACTTC
TRBJ2-7	TRBV27	.	TRBD1	CASSLRGTGYEQYF	TGTGCCAGCAGTTTACGTGGGACAGGGTACGAGCAGTACTTC
TRBJ2-1	TRBV7-8	.	.	CASITYNEQFF	TGTGCCAGCATAACCTACAATGAGCAGTTCTTC
TRBJ1-3	TRBV7-2	.	TRBD1	CASSSRGFGNTIYF	TGTGCCAGCAGCAGCAGGGGGTTTGGAAACACCATATATTTT
TRBJ2-1	TRBV19	.	TRBD2	CASSSGLAGAYLFF	TGTGCCAGTAGTTCGGGACTAGCGGGAGCTTATCTGTTCTTC
TRBJ2-3	TRBV5-4	.	TRBD2	CASSFSGSLDTQYF	TGTGCCAGCAGCTTTAGCGGGAGCCTCGATACGCAGTATTTT
TRBJ2-7	TRBV7-9	once	.	CASSLAGGYYEQYF	TGTGCCAGCAGCTTAGCAGGAGGGTATTACGAGCAGTACTTC
TRBJ2-1	TRBV29-1	.	.	CSVPGVTGLANHEQFF	TGCAGCGTTCCCGGTGTCACGGGACTCGCCAACCATGAGCAGTTCTTC
TRBJ2-7	TRBV5-1	.	.	CASSLLFWYF	TGCGCCAGCAGCCTTCTTTTTTGGTACTTC
TRBJ2-1	TRBV6-5	.	.	CASSYAGSNEQFF	TGTGCCAGCAGTTACGCGGGAAGCAATGAGCAGTTCTTC
TRBJ1-2	TRBV29-1	.	TRBD1	CSVRQGAPNYGYTF	TGCAGCGTGAGACAGGGGGCGCCCAACTATGGCTACACCTTC
TRBJ2-1	TRBV11-2	.	.	CASSLDGRNEQFF	TGTGCCAGCAGCTTAGATGGAAGGAATGAGCAGTTCTTC
TRBJ2-5	TRBV27	.	.	CASSSQETQYF	TGTGCCAGCAGTTCGCAAGAGACCCAGTACTTC
TRBJ1-2	TRBV15	.	TRBD1	CATSRGTGFNSDYGYTF	TGTGCCACCAGCAGGGGGACAGGGTTTAATTCCGACTATGGCTACACCTTC
TRBJ2-5	TRBV7-7	once	TRBD2	CASSLELAGVEETQYF	TGTGCCAGCAGCTTAGAGCTAGCGGGAGTCGAGGAGACCCAGTACTTC
TRBJ1-5	TRBV5-4	once	TRBD1	CASSMDRNQPQHF	TGTGCCAGCAGCATGGACAGGAATCAGCCCCAGCATTTT
TRBJ2-7	TRBV20-1	.	.	CSARRIYEQYF	TGCAGTGCTAGACGAATCTACGAGCAGTACTTC